These T cell receptor beta chains were read from a single sample in a study of T-cell memory formation after mild COVID-19. TCRdb analysed the 5' RACE reads with MiXCR anew, one entry per CDR3 protein. The table has 350,000 to 450,000 distinct CDR3 sequences, around 28% seen once. Sequenced sample: PBMCs or a T cell subset sorted from them (not recorded which). The receptors were sampled from an adult woman who had mild COVID-19 (a few samples of this study predate the infection). Cell type and time point are not known. CDR3s include the opening cysteine and the closing phenylalanine or tryptophan. D genes are given only for firm matches. Size values are once, few and many counts, or a class for expanded clones, and some rows have none.

TRBJ2-7 NA TRBV5-6 few TGTGCCAGCAGCTTCGACGGGGGACCAATCTACGAGCAGTACTTC CASSFDGGPIYEQYF
TRBJ2-1 NA TRBV19 NA TGTGCCAGTAGTATTGGTGAGGGATATATCCATGAGCAGTTCTTC CASSIGEGYIHEQFF
TRBJ2-5 TRBD1 TRBV7-3 NA TGTGCCAGCAGCGCCGAGACAGGGAGCAAGACCCAGTACTTC CASSAETGSKTQYF
TRBJ2-5 TRBD2 TRBV10-3 NA TGTGCCATCAGTGATGCGGGAGGAGGTGAGACCCAGTACTTC CAISDAGGGETQYF
TRBJ2-5 NA TRBV7-9 NA TGTGCCAGCAGTTACCTCCCAGTTCCGCAAGAGACCCAGTACTTC CASSYLPVPQETQYF
TRBJ1-2 TRBD1 TRBV12-3/TRBV12-4 NA TGTGCCAGCAGTTTTTCTGGGACAGGATACAACTATGGCTACACCTTC CASSFSGTGYNYGYTF
TRBJ2-2 TRBD2 TRBV27 NA TGTGCCGGGACGGGACTAGCTGCTTCCGGGGAGCTGTTTTTT CAGTGLAASGELFF
TRBJ2-1 NA TRBV19 NA TGTGCCAGTAGAACAGGGTACTCCAATGAGCAGTTCTTC CASRTGYSNEQFF
TRBJ1-4 NA TRBV12-3/TRBV12-4 NA TGTGCCAGCAGTTTTGCGGGGGCGAGTGAAAAACTGTTTTTT CASSFAGASEKLFF
TRBJ2-1 NA TRBV6-1 NA TGTGCCAGCAGTGGACAGCTACGCTCCTACAATGAGCAGTTCTTC CASSGQLRSYNEQFF
TRBJ2-7 NA TRBV11-2 NA TGTGCCAGCAGCCGCGGCCGGGACGGAGGGTTGGCAGGCTACGAGCAGTACTTC CASSRGRDGGLAGYEQYF
TRBJ2-3 NA TRBV27 NA TGTGCCAGCACCGATCGGAGGGGCACAGATACGCAGTATTTT CASTDRRGTDTQYF
TRBJ2-7 TRBD1 TRBV5-6 NA TGTGCCAGCAGCTTGCGGCAGGGGGATTTAGCCGTGTTC CASSLRQGDLAVF
TRBJ2-5 NA TRBV29-1 NA TGCAGCGTTGTCACCTTCGGGGTAGGGACCCAGTACTTC CSVVTFGVGTQYF
TRBJ2-1 NA TRBV7-2 NA TGTGCCAGCAGCTCCTTAATGGCGGGGGCTGAGCAGTTCTTC CASSSLMAGAEQFF
TRBJ2-7 NA TRBV5-1 few TGCGCCAGCAGCCCGGGACCCCGGACAGCCTACGAGCAGTACTTC CASSPGPRTAYEQYF
TRBJ1-3 NA TRBV5-1 few TGCGCCAGCAGTCACCCGGACTCTGGAAACACCATATATTTT CASSHPDSGNTIYF
TRBJ1-5 NA TRBV5-1 many TGCGCCAGCAGCCCCAGCCCAGGGACAAATAGCAATCAGCCCCAGCATTTT CASSPSPGTNSNQPQHF
TRBJ2-3 TRBD2 TRBV7-9 NA TGTGCCAGCAGCCACGCGGGGCTAGCGGGAGTAGATACGCAGTATTTT CASSHAGLAGVDTQYF
TRBJ2-3 TRBD2 TRBV20-1 many TGCAGTGCTAGAGCGACTAGCGGCACAGATACGCAGTATTTT CSARATSGTDTQYF
TRBJ2-1 TRBD2 TRBV7-9 NA TGTGCCAGCCGCATAGCGGGAGTGTCCTACAATGAGCAGTTCTTC CASRIAGVSYNEQFF
TRBJ2-2 NA TRBV7-2 NA TGTGCCAGCAGCTCCTGGGCGGGGACAGTAAACACCGGGGAGCTGTTTTTT CASSSWAGTVNTGELFF
TRBJ2-4 NA TRBV11-2 NA TGTGCCAGCAGCTTAGGGGTAGACGAGGCCAAAAACATTCAGTACTTC CASSLGVDEAKNIQYF
TRBJ2-4 NA TRBV5-1 once TGCGCCAGCAGCAGGGTGGATCCTTCCAAAAACATTCAGTACTTC CASSRVDPSKNIQYF
TRBJ1-1 NA TRBV7-9 NA TGTGCCAGCAGCTTAGCTCTACAGGGTGGGAAGGAAGCTTTCTTT CASSLALQGGKEAFF
TRBJ2-6 NA TRBV4-2 few TGTGCCAGCAGCGGGGACGGCGACTCTGGGGCCAACGTCCTGACTTTC CASSGDGDSGANVLTF
TRBJ1-3 NA TRBV6-5 NA TGTGCCAGCAGTTCCGGACCCGGGCCTGGAAACACCATATATTTT CASSSGPGPGNTIYF
TRBJ2-7 TRBD2 TRBV20-1 NA TGCAGTGCTAGAAGCGGGGGAGAACACGAGCAGTACTTC CSARSGGEHEQYF
TRBJ2-7 NA TRBV6-6 NA TGTGCCAGCAGTAATGATCCCGTGGGGACCTACGAGCAGTACTTC CASSNDPVGTYEQYF
TRBJ2-7 TRBD2 TRBV19 NA TGTGCCAGTAGTACCTCCGGGAGGGGCCGTACCTACGAGCAGTACTTC CASSTSGRGRTYEQYF
TRBJ1-1 NA TRBV5-4 few TGTGCCAGCAGCCTCGGGGGGGTAGCGGACACTGAAGCTTTCTTT CASSLGGVADTEAFF
TRBJ2-5 TRBD2 TRBV2 NA TGTGCCGGCCTAGCGGGTACCTTTCAAGAGACCCAGTACTTC CAGLAGTFQETQYF
TRBJ2-3 NA TRBV4-2 NA TGTGCCAGCAGCCAAGATGACACAGATACGCAGTATTTT CASSQDDTDTQYF
TRBJ2-6 NA TRBV6-5 few TGTGCCAGCCGACTAGTATCGGGGGCCAACGTCCTGACTTTC CASRLVSGANVLTF
TRBJ2-7 NA TRBV18 few TGTGCCAGCTCACCAGGTTCGGGGGTTTACTTGTACGAGCAGTACTTC CASSPGSGVYLYEQYF
TRBJ2-3 TRBD2 TRBV12-3/TRBV12-4 few TGTGCCAGCAGTTTTTTAGCGGGAGGGAATACGCAGTATTTT CASSFLAGGNTQYF
TRBJ2-7 TRBD1 TRBV6-5 few TGTGCCAGCAGTTACTCACAGGGGGCCTACGAGCAGTACTTC CASSYSQGAYEQYF
TRBJ2-5 NA TRBV7-6 few TGTGCCAGCAGCTCAACAGGGCTCCAAGAGACCCAGTACTTC CASSSTGLQETQYF
TRBJ2-7 NA TRBV2 NA TGTGCCAGTTTGAGCGACAGCTACGAGCAGTACTTC CASLSDSYEQYF
TRBJ2-7 TRBD1 TRBV6-2/TRBV6-3 few TGTGCCAGCAGTTACCCGTACCAGGGGGCTATCTACGAGCAGTACTTC CASSYPYQGAIYEQYF
TRBJ2-1 TRBD1 TRBV5-1 few TGCGCCACCCGGGACAGACGTGACAATGAGCAGTTCTTC CATRDRRDNEQFF
TRBJ2-1 TRBD1 TRBV2 few TGTGCCAGCAGTGAACAGGGGGATGAGCAGTTCTTC CASSEQGDEQFF
TRBJ1-4 NA TRBV7-9 NA TGTGCCAGCAGCTCGGGGGTACTAAATGAAAAACTGTTTTTT CASSSGVLNEKLFF
TRBJ2-5 TRBD1 TRBV6-2/TRBV6-3 few TGTGCCAGCAGTTACTCGACAGGGTGGGAGACCCAGTACTTC CASSYSTGWETQYF
TRBJ2-7 TRBD2 TRBV6-4 few TGTGCCAGCAGTGACTCGCGGGAGGGCCCCTACGAGCAGTACTTC CASSDSREGPYEQYF
TRBJ2-3 TRBD1 TRBV5-1 NA TGCGCCAGCAGCTTCCCACAGACAGGGATGAGCACAGATACGCAGTATTTT CASSFPQTGMSTDTQYF
TRBJ2-7 TRBD2 TRBV27 NA TGTGCCAGCAGTTTATCCGGGACTAGCGGCCACCTGACCTACGAGCAGTACTTC CASSLSGTSGHLTYEQYF
TRBJ2-2 NA TRBV12-3/TRBV12-4 few TGTGCCAGCAGTCTGGGTGGGAGTCGTACCGGGGAGCTGTTTTTT CASSLGGSRTGELFF
TRBJ2-7 TRBD2 TRBV7-2 NA TGTGCCAGCAGCTTGGGACTAGCGGGACTCTCTACCTCCTACGAGCAGTACTTC CASSLGLAGLSTSYEQYF
TRBJ2-5 NA TRBV30 NA TGTGCCTGGAGTGTACAGGGCGGCGAGACCCAGTACTTC CAWSVQGGETQYF
TRBJ2-1 TRBD1 TRBV5-1 few TGCGCCAGCAGCCCTCTTGGCCGACAGGGCAATGAGCAGTTCTTC CASSPLGRQGNEQFF
TRBJ2-3 TRBD2 TRBV11-3 few TGTGCCAGCAGCCGACCGGGACTAGCGGTGCAAGATACGCAGTATTTT CASSRPGLAVQDTQYF
TRBJ2-3 TRBD2 TRBV20-1 NA TGCAGTGCTAGAGCGACTAGCGGGGGGCCCACAGATACGCAGTATTTT CSARATSGGPTDTQYF
TRBJ2-3 NA TRBV7-9 NA TGTGCCAGCAGCCCCTGGGGGGGACAGAGGACTAGCACAGATACGCAGTATTTT CASSPWGGQRTSTDTQYF
TRBJ2-7 NA TRBV29-1 NA TGCAGCGTTGAAGAGCCCGGGACCTACGAGCAGTACTTC CSVEEPGTYEQYF
TRBJ2-5 TRBD1 TRBV15 NA TGTGCCACCAGCTATCGACAGGGTCGAGAGACCCAGTACTTC CATSYRQGRETQYF
TRBJ1-1 TRBD1 TRBV7-2 few TGTGCCAGCAGCTTATATCTCGAGGCGACAGGGGGAGCTTTCTTT CASSLYLEATGGAFF